Listed here are 16 T cell receptor beta chains from one sample, sequenced in a study of PD-1 blockade in classical Hodgkin lymphoma. Profiling relied on immunoSEQ multiplex PCR, and the TCRdb table lists in-frame clones only, not all of them. In the table there are about 64,000 clones, about 90% of which are singletons. Time point in this sample: cycle 4 day 1 (C4D1), after less than seven weeks of nivolumab. Every patient experienced relapse after autologous stem cell transplantation, and brentuximab vedotin exposure varied. The sample was peripheral blood mononuclear cells (PBMCs), taken before the fourth cycle of nivolumab. The receptors come from a human donor with classical Hodgkin lymphoma.

The chain joins TRBV5-6 to TRBJ2-7; D is ambiguous. The V and J ends lost 1 base and 1 base respectively, with 6 bases between them. This CDR3 is 13 amino acids long. Per germline, CDR1 SGHDT and CDR2 YYEEEE. The CDR3 DNA sequence: TGTGCCAGCAGCTTGTTACAGTCCTACGAGCAGTACTTC. Translating gives CASSLLQSYEQYF.

V and J are TRBV11-2 and TRBJ2-7; the D call may be TRBD1 or TRBD2 (5 bases each). Germline V gives CDR1 SGHAT, CDR2 FQNNGV. Trimming removed 3 bases from V and 2 bases from J, with 14 bases in between. This CDR3 is 15 amino acids long. DNA of the CDR3: TGTGCCAGCAGCTTCCCGGGACGGATTCCCTACGAGCAGTACTTC. Its protein is CASSFPGRIPYEQYF.

CDR3 sequence (DNA): TGTGCCAGCAGGGGGACAGAGCGGACCTACGAGCAGTACTTC. It translates to CASRGTERTYEQYF. The chain has TRBV6-1 and TRBJ2-7; 7 bases are a match to TRBD1. Germline assignment: CDR1 MNHNS and CDR2 SASEGT. The CDR3 is 14 amino acids. Losses at the gene ends were 6 bases for V and 2 bases for J; bases not matched to a gene: 7.

In its sample, this clone ranks as medium-sized. Distinct nucleotide sequences in the sample also encode this CDR3. This chain connects TRBV27 to TRBJ2-1, with a weak D call TRBD2 (5 bases). This CDR3 has 15 amino acids. Germline CDR1 is MNHEY and CDR2 is SMNVEV (reference sequence). Trimming took 0 bases from V and 6 from J, leaving 12 bases between them. Here the CDR3 reads CASSLSRGLLNEQFF. The CDR3 DNA sequence: TGTGCCAGCAGTTTATCGCGAGGACTGCTCAATGAGCAGTTCTTC.

The V gene is TRBV7-3, the J gene TRBJ2-1; 11 bases fit TRBD2. The CDR3 runs 15 residues. V dropped 6 bases and J dropped 6; count of bases not matched to a gene: 7. Germline V gives CDR1 SGHTA, CDR2 FQGTGA. The CDR3 DNA reads as TGTGCCAGCAGTCCCGGGACTAGCGGTTTCAATGAGCAGTTCTTC. Translation gives CASSPGTSGFNEQFF.

This clone was observed once. This chain connects TRBV6-4 to TRBJ2-7; the D is unclear. Germline CDR1 and CDR2: MRHNA and SNTAGT. V was shortened by 4 bases and J by 5 bases, with 9 bases between the two germline ends. The CDR3 covers 12 residues. As DNA, the CDR3 is TGTGCCAGCAGTGTAATGGGAAACGAGCAGTACTTC. Amino acid sequence: CASSVMGNEQYF.

This chain uses TRBV9 with TRBJ2-3; 10 nucleotides agree with TRBD2. Per germline, CDR1 SGDLS and CDR2 YYNGEE. The CDR3 totals 16 residues. After removal of 1 base from V and 0 bases from J, the junction contained 2 bases not matched to a gene. The CDR3 region is CASSVRAGGSTDTQYF. CDR3 nucleotide sequence: TGTGCCAGCAGCGTACGAGCGGGGGGGAGCACAGATACGCAGTATTTT.

This sequence joins TRBV5-6 and TRBJ1-3; tentative D call: TRBD1 (5 bases). V was cut by 1 base and J by 6 bases, with 23 bases left in between. The CDR3 is made up of 18 amino acids. Germline V lookup: CDR1 SGHDT, CDR2 YYEEEE. The CDR3 DNA reads TGTGCCAGCAGCTTGAGGGCAGTCTCCAGGGTCCCTTCAAACACCATATATTTT. This codes for CASSLRAVSRVPSNTIYF.

The chain uses TRBV13 and TRBJ1-1; D remains unclear. Trimming pared 7 bases from V and 4 bases from J, leaving 4 bases between. This CDR3 region has 10 residues. The germline CDR1 and CDR2 sequences are PRHDT and FYEKMQ (reference sequence). In DNA form, the CDR3 reads TGTGCCAGCATGGGCACTGAAGCTTTCTTT. Its translation: CASMGTEAFF.

The chain uses TRBV5-6 and TRBJ2-3, with no clear D. V lost 3 bases, J lost 2 bases, and 7 bases lay in between. CDR3 length: 13 amino acids. The germline CDR1 and CDR2 sequences are SGHDT and YYEEEE. The CDR3 DNA sequence: TGTGCCAGCAGCTCGGGTCTCACAGATACGCAGTATTTT. Its translation: CASSSGLTDTQYF.

J is TRBJ2-2 and V is TRBV27, with 8 nucleotides matching TRBD1. Losses at the gene ends were 2 bases for V and 5 bases for J; bases not matched to a gene: 1. The germline CDR1 and CDR2 sequences are MNHEY and SMNVEV (reference sequence). This CDR3 region has 14 residues. CDR3 bases: TGTGCCAGCAGTTTAAACAGGGGGACCGGGGAGCTGTTTTTT. Translated, it gives CASSLNRGTGELFF.

The chain has TRBV4-1 and TRBJ1-6, with 9 bases lining up with TRBD1. The CDR3 covers 17 residues. Looked up from germline, CDR1 is MGHRA and CDR2 is YSYEKL. Trimming took 0 bases from V and 10 from J; bases not matched to a gene: 10. The CDR3 bases are TGCGCCAGCAGCCAAGAAGGGGACAGGGCTGTCGGGTCACCCCTCCACTTT. Protein product: CASSQEGDRAVGSPLHF.

The CDR3 DNA reads TGCGCCAGCAGCCATGACACAGCCTATGGCTACACCTTC. Residues: CASSHDTAYGYTF. This rearrangement joins TRBV4-1 to TRBJ1-2, with no clear D. Trimming pared 3 bases from V and 4 bases from J, leaving 9 bases between. This CDR3 is built from 13 residues. Germline V gene sequence: CDR1 MGHRA, CDR2 YSYEKL.

This chain connects TRBV5-5 to TRBJ2-5; D gene ambiguous. This CDR3 is 13 amino acids long. Trimming removed 3 bases at V and 1 base at J, with 7 bases between. CDR1 and CDR2 (germline): SGHKS, YYEKEE (reference sequence). This CDR3 reads CASSSGLQETQYF. The CDR3 nucleotides read TGTGCCAGCAGCTCCGGGCTCCAAGAGACCCAGTACTTC.

The V and J genes are TRBV7-9 and TRBJ2-1, with D perhaps matching TRBD2 (7 bases). V lost 5 bases, J lost 1 base, and 12 bases lay in between. The CDR3 has 15 amino acids. In germline, CDR1 is SEHNR, CDR2 FQNEAQ (reference sequence). CDR3 residues: CASSPRGASYNEQFF. The DNA of the CDR3 is TGTGCCAGCAGCCCACGGGGGGCTTCCTACAATGAGCAGTTCTTC.

The chain uses TRBV27 and TRBJ1-5, with 10 nucleotides matching TRBD1. The CDR3 extends over 16 amino acids. CDR1 and CDR2 from the germline V gene are MNHEY and SMNVEV (reference sequence). J gave up 4 bases and V 4 bases, and 7 bases lay outside the gene matches. CDR3 sequence: CASSSRQGAINQPQHF. CDR3 nucleotides: TGTGCCAGCAGTTCGCGACAGGGGGCGATAAATCAGCCCCAGCATTTT.